This paragraph reports one T cell receptor (beta chain). Per the original methods: Amplified reference gene primers provided the basis for estimating nucleated cell counts. The repertoire was sequenced with immunoSEQ multiplex PCR; TCRdb's copy has only in-frame clones and lacks some. That table is the source of V, J and clone size, and D and trimming were worked out from the DNA. The data contain some 350,000 clones, 90% of them singletons. The data originate from a study of blood T cell repertoires in COVID-19. Overall study: Collection of acute and convalescent COVID-19 samples took place in the United States, Italy and Spain. The cDNA or gDNA used as material had been derived from T cells, B-cell-depleted T cells, or PBMCs.

The sequence was collected from a man aged 18 to 30 with active or convalescent COVID-19. Sequences were obtained from peripheral blood.

The CDR3 sequence: CASPGRNEQYF. Written as DNA, the CDR3 is TGTGCCAGCCCCGGGAGGAACGAGCAGTACTTC. The chain combines TRBV19 with TRBJ2-7, with 7 bases identical to TRBD2. The CDR3 is made up of 11 amino acids. With 9 bases clipped from V and 5 bases from J, the junction kept 4 bases outside the gene matches. Per the germline V gene, CDR1 is LNHDA and CDR2 is SQIVND (reference sequence).